This entry describes one T cell receptor beta chain. Its antigen is not identified. The purity of all sorted populations exceeded 95%. The data stem from a study of beta chain features in type 1 diabetes. The study reverse transcribed the entire isolated RNA, so it sequenced expressed TCRB transcripts. Repertoires were generated with immunoSEQ multiplex PCR, while TCRdb's copy carries only in-frame clones and drops some. The data contain 680,000 or so clones, around an eighth of them singletons. Study conclusions and caveats: In type 1 diabetes patients, VDJ junctions had fewer insertions; deletions at these junctions were more frequent. Researchers report that Type 1 diabetes patients had moderately but significantly shorter TCRB CDR3s across all four CD4+ subsets. The naive, central memory and Treg TCRB repertoires of patients appeared to be more similar to one another than those of healthy donors.

The sequence came from a man aged 18-30 years with type 1 diabetes. The sequenced material came from naive CD4+ T cells from blood.

The CDR3 nucleotides read TGTGCCACCCGCGGGACCGCTAGCTCCTACGAGCAGTACTTC. This translates into CATRGTASSYEQYF. The rearrangement links TRBV10-3 to TRBJ2-7; perhaps TRBD2 as D (6 bases). The V gene lost 10 bases and the J gene lost 0 bases, with 16 bases spanning the gap. The CDR3 has 14 residues. From germline, CDR1 is ENHRY and CDR2 SYGVKD.